This TCR beta chain was recorded in a study of T cell responses to AZD1222 COVID-19 vaccine. Details on this clone: Its target is not known.

Whole-study results and caveats: Close to half of spike-specific TCRs reportedly recognize unmutated variant regions. Repertoires in all cases were sampled only once the peak T cell response had passed. Regions 160-218 and 743-854 held dominance among vaccine-associated CD4 TCRs, which spanned spike. Donors, mostly white British, included more females; clonal diversity was possibly underestimated.

V lost 4 bases and J lost 8, with 13 bases in between. CDR3 length: 13 residues. Germline V gene sequence: CDR1 SGHDT, CDR2 YYEEEE. Clones were sequenced by immunoSEQ multiplex PCR, and TCRdb holds only the in-frame ones, with some missing. The sample carries tens of thousands of clones, more than 90% recorded once. The chain combines TRBV5-6 with TRBJ2-4, with D perhaps matching TRBD2 (5 bases). The sequencing used peripheral blood, collected on day 0 of AZD1222 vaccination. The TCR originated in an adult in good health. CDR3 DNA sequence: TGTGCCAGCAGCCAGGCGGGTTCTTACATTCAGTACTTC. Its protein is CASSQAGSYIQYF.